The clone carrying this T cell receptor (beta chain) occurred once. Its specificity is not known. This same CDR3 is encoded by further DNA sequences in the sample. Here immunoSEQ multiplex PCR was the method, and the copy in TCRdb shows in-frame clones only, minus some. This sample has 1,400,000 or so clones, with approximately 98.5% found just once. This entry is derived from a study of shared clonotypes between healthy human individuals. Background on the study: The donor group consisted of a couple of women and three men, aged 18 to 49.

V shed 0 bases and J 0 bases; nucleotides not matched to a gene: 1. The CDR3 is 16 residues long. CDR1 is SGHKS and CDR2 is YYEKEE in the germline V gene (reference sequence). Study-wide results and caveats: Rarefaction showed that sequencing of sorted subsets was incomplete (despite large depth).

Naive CD4+ cells were CD45RA-selected; the remaining cells were memory. This chain connects TRBV5-5 to TRBJ2-3, with 10 positions matching TRBD2. The sequencing input was naive CD4+ T cells sorted from blood. Subset: CD45RA+ positively selected. This TCR came from a man aged 25-45 years in good health. CDR3 protein: CASSLGGLASTDTQYF. CDR3 nucleotide sequence: TGTGCCAGCAGCTTGGGGGGACTAGCGAGCACAGATACGCAGTATTTT.